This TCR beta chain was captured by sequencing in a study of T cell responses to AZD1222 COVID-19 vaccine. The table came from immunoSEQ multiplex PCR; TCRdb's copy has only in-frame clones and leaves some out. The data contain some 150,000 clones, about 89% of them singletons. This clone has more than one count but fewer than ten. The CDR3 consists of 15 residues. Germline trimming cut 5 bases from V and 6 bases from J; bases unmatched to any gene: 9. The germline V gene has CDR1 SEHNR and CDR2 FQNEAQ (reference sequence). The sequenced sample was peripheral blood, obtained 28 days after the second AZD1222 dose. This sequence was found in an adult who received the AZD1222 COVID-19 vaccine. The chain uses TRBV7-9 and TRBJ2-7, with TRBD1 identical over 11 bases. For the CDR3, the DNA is TGTGCCAGCAGCATAGGACAGGGGGCCTTTGGCGAGCAGTACTTC. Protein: CASSIGQGAFGEQYF.